This T cell receptor beta chain emerged from a study of T cells in Graves' hyperthyroidism and ophthalmopathy. There are many counts of this clonotype. Its antigen is undetermined. Study-wide results and limits: With a median lead of about 6.9 months before onset, the model predicted ophthalmopathy.

Trimming removed 0 bases at V and 1 base at J, with 11 bases between. This CDR3 is built from 15 residues. The germline V gene encodes CDR1 SGHRS and CDR2 YFSETQ. Amplified TCR beta CDR3 regions came from RNA transcripts. In the first-round RT-PCR of the TCR CDR3, the HTBI primer set was used. TCRdb reanalysed the multiplex PCR reads using MiXCR and keeps one entry per CDR3 protein. This table holds roughly 380,000 distinct CDR3 sequences, approximately 20% found once. Patients counted as stable if ophthalmopathy did not develop within 18 months. Recently diagnosed hyperthyroidism of less than 2 months' duration affected patients aged 18 to 65. PBMCs were sourced from roughly 9.7 ml fresh peripheral blood.

The chain couples TRBV5-1 to TRBJ2-7; perhaps TRBD2 as D (6 bases). The source material was blood. The sequence came from a young woman with Graves' hyperthyroidism. This chain's CDR3 is CASSLDSLASYEQYF. In DNA form, the CDR3 reads TGCGCCAGCAGCTTGGATTCACTAGCATCCTACGAGCAGTACTTC. The complete variable domain, with remaining parts taken from reference TRBV5-1 and TRBJ2-7, reads KAGVTQTPRYLIKTRGQQVTLSCSPISGHRSVSWYQQTPGQGLQFLFEYFSETQRNKGNFPGRFSGRQFSNSRSEMNVSTLELGDSALYLCASSLDSLASYEQYFGPGTRLTVT.